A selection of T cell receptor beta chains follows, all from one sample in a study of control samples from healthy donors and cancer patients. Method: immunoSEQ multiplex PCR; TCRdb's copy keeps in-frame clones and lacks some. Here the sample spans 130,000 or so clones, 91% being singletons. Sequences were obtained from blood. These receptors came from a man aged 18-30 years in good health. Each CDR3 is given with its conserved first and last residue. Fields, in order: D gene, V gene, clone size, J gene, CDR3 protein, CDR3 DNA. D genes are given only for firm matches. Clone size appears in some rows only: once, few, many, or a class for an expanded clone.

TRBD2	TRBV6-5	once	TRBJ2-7	CASRLAGGSEQYF	TGTGCCAGCCGACTAGCGGGGGGGAGCGAGCAGTACTTC
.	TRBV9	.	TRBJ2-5	CASSGPGLMQTQYF	TGTGCCAGCAGCGGGCCAGGGTTGATGCAGACCCAGTACTTC
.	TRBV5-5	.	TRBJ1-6	CASSWNTFYNSPLHF	TGTGCCAGCAGCTGGAACACTTTCTATAATTCACCCCTCCACTTT
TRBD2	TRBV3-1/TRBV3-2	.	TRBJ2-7	CASSQILGGSAYEQYF	TGTGCCAGCAGTCAGATTTTGGGGGGGTCAGCCTACGAGCAGTACTTC
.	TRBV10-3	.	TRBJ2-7	CAITDGGGTTPQIRYF	TGTGCCATCACCGATGGGGGCGGGACAACTCCCCAAATTCGGTACTTC
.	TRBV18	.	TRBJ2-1	CASSPPAPNEQFF	TGTGCCAGCTCACCACCGGCTCCCAATGAGCAGTTCTTC
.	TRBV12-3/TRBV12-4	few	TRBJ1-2	CASSLRLYGYTF	TGTGCCAGCAGTTTGCGGCTATATGGCTACACCTTC
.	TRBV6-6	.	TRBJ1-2	CASSPTGDYGYTF	TGTGCCAGCAGCCCTACAGGAGACTATGGCTACACCTTC
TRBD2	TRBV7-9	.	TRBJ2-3	CASSSGLAGSTDTQYF	TGTGCCAGCAGCTCCGGACTAGCAGGTAGCACAGATACGCAGTATTTT
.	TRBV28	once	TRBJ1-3	CASSSQGGARGNTIYF	TGTGCCAGCAGTTCCCAGGGAGGGGCGCGTGGAAACACCATATATTTT
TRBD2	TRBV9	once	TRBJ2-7	CASSVASGVNEQYF	TGTGCCAGCAGCGTAGCTAGCGGGGTAAACGAGCAGTACTTC
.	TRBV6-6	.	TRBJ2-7	CASKANSYEQYF	TGTGCCAGCAAGGCCAACTCCTACGAGCAGTACTTC
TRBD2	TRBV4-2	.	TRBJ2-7	CASSPRGTSGGPSSYEQYF	TGTGCCAGCAGCCCCCGAGGGACTAGCGGGGGGCCCAGCTCCTACGAGCAGTACTTC
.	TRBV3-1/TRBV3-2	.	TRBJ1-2	CASSQDRGRGNYGYTF	TGTGCCAGCAGCCAAGATCGGGGGCGGGGGAACTATGGCTACACCTTC
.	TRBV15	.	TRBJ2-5	CATSRDIETQYF	TGTGCCACCAGCAGAGATATAGAGACCCAGTACTTC
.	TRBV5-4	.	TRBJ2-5	CASSVDQLETQYF	TGTGCCAGCAGCGTTGACCAATTGGAGACCCAGTACTTC
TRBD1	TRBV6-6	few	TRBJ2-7	CASSYSDRGHEQYF	TGTGCCAGCAGTTACTCGGACAGGGGCCACGAGCAGTACTTC
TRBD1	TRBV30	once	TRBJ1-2	CAWSQDRGGYTF	TGTGCCTGGAGTCAGGACAGGGGGGGCTACACCTTC
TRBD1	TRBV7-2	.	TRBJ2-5	CASRTGGQETQYF	TGTGCCAGCAGGACAGGGGGCCAAGAGACCCAGTACTTC
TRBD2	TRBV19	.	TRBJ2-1	CASNPSGVVAYNEQFF	TGTGCCAGTAACCCTAGCGGGGTTGTCGCCTACAATGAGCAGTTCTTC
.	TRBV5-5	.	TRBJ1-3	CASSFASLTSGNTIYF	TGTGCCAGCAGCTTCGCAAGCCTAACCTCTGGAAACACCATATATTTT
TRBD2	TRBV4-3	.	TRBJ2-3	CASSQDRLAGARTDTQYF	TGCGCCAGCAGCCAAGACCGGCTAGCGGGGGCCCGCACAGATACGCAGTATTTT
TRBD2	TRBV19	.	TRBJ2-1	CASSIERGNNEQFF	TGTGCCAGTAGTATCGAGCGGGGGAACAATGAGCAGTTCTTC
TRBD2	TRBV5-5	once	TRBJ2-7	CASSFTSGGGEQYF	TGTGCCAGCAGCTTCACTAGCGGGGGGGGCGAGCAGTACTTC
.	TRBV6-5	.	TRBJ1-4	CASSYRAFNEKLFF	TGTGCCAGCAGTTACAGGGCCTTTAATGAAAAACTGTTTTTT
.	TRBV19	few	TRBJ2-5	CASSIDRAAGETQYF	TGTGCCAGTAGTATAGATCGTGCAGCCGGAGAGACCCAGTACTTC
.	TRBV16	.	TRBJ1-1	CASSQSSAWTEAFF	TGTGCCAGCAGCCAATCCAGTGCCTGGACTGAAGCTTTCTTT
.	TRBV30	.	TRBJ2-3	CAWGVDTQYF	TGTGCCTGGGGTGTAGATACGCAGTATTTT
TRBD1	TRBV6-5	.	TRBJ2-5	CASSRTGGRETQYF	TGTGCCAGCAGTCGGACAGGGGGCAGAGAGACCCAGTACTTC
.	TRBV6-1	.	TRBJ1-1	CASSEEKETPNTEAFF	TGTGCCAGCAGTGAAGAGAAAGAGACTCCGAACACTGAAGCTTTCTTT
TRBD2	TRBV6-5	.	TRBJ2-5	CASTAGGVQETQYF	TGTGCCAGCACCGCGGGGGGGGTTCAAGAGACCCAGTACTTC
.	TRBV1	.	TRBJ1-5	CTSSQGPRTESNQPQHF	TGCACCAGCAGCCAAGGCCCCAGGACAGAAAGTAATCAGCCCCAGCATTTT
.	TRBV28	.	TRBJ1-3	CASSAQRFSGNTIYF	TGTGCCAGCAGTGCACAGCGCTTCTCTGGAAACACCATATATTTT
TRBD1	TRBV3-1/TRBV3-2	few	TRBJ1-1	CASSHWTGLRAEAFF	TGTGCCAGCAGCCATTGGACAGGGCTGAGGGCTGAAGCTTTCTTT
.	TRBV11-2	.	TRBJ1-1	CASTQQGPTEAFF	TGTGCCAGCACCCAACAGGGTCCCACTGAAGCTTTCTTT
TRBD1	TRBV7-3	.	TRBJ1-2	CASSLTGDRVGYTF	TGTGCCAGCAGCTTAACGGGGGACAGGGTTGGCTACACCTTC
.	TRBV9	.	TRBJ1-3	CASSVFPGQDSGNTIYF	TGTGCCAGCAGCGTTTTTCCGGGACAAGACTCTGGAAACACCATATATTTT
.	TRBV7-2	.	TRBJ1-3	CASSLLVRSSGNTIYF	TGTGCCAGCAGCTTACTCGTCCGCAGCTCTGGAAACACCATATATTTT
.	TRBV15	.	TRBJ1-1	CATSRDRRQANTEAFF	TGTGCCACCAGCAGAGATCGTCGGCAGGCGAACACTGAAGCTTTCTTT
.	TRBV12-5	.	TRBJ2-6	CASGSTRVGSGANVLTF	TGTGCTAGTGGTTCTACGAGGGTTGGCTCTGGGGCCAACGTCCTGACTTTC